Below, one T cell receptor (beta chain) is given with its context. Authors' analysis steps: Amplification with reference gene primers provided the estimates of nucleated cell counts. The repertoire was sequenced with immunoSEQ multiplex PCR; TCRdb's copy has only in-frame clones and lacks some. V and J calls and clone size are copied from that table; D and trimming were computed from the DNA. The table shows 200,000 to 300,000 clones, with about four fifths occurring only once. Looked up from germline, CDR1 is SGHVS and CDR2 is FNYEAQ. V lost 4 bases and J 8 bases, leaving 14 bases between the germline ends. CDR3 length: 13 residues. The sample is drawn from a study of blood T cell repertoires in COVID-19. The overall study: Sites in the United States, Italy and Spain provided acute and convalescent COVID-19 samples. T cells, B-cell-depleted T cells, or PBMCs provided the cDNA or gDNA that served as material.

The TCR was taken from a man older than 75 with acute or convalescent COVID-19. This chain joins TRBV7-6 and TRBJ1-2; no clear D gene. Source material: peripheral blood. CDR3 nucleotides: TGTGCCAGCAGCTCCATTGGATCGGGGGGCTACACCTTC. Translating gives CASSSIGSGGYTF. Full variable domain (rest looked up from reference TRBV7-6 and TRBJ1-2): GAGVSQSPRYKVTKRGQDVALRCDPISGHVSLYWYRQALGQGPEFLTYFNYEAQQDKSGLPNDRFSAERPEGSISTLTIQRTEQRDSAMYRCASSSIGSGGYTFGSGTRLTVV.